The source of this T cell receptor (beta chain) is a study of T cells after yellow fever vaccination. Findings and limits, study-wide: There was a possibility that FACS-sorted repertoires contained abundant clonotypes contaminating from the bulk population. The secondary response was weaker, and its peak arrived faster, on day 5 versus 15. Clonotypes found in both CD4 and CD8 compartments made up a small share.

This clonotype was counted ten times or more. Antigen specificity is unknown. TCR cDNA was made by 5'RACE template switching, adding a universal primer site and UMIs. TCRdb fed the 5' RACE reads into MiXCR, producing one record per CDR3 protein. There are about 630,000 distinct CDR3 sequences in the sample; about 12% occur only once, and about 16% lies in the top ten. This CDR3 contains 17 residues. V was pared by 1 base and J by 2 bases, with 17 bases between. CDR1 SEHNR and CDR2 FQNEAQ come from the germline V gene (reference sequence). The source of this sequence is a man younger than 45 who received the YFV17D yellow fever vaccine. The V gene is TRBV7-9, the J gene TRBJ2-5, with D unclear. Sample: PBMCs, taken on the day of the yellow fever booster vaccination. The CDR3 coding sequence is TGTGCCAGCAGCTTAGAAGCGAGGTGGGATAATCAAGAGACCCAGTACTTC. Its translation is CASSLEARWDNQETQYF.